Listed here is a single T cell receptor (beta chain). Its antigen is currently unknown. This sample is drawn from a study of T cells after yellow fever vaccination. Overall study results and limits: Reappearing after the booster were most of the clones from primary vaccination (roughly 96% CD4, 75% to 90% CD8).

TCRdb redid the calling of the 5' RACE reads with MiXCR, one entry per CDR3 protein. This table holds 450,000 to 550,000 distinct CDR3 sequences, roughly 22% found once. The J segment lost 7 bases and the V segment lost 2 bases, leaving 7 bases of the junction unmatched. In germline, CDR1 is SNHLY, CDR2 FYNNEI. There are 15 residues in the CDR3. This sequence was found in a man aged 18-30 years who received the YFV17D yellow fever vaccine. This chain links TRBV2 with TRBJ2-1, with 8 bases lining up with TRBD2. The input for sequencing was PBMCs, taken roughly 20 days after the first yellow fever vaccination. The CDR3: CASSELSGGGNEQFF. The CDR3 nucleotides are TGTGCCAGCAGTGAATTATCCGGGGGGGGGAATGAGCAGTTCTTC. Full variable domain (rest looked up from reference TRBV2 and TRBJ2-1): EPEVTQTPSHQVTQMGQEVILRCVPISNHLYFYWYRQILGQKVEFLVSFYNNEISEKSEIFDDQFSVERPDGSNFTLKIRSTKLEDSAMYFCASSELSGGGNEQFFGPGTRLTVL.